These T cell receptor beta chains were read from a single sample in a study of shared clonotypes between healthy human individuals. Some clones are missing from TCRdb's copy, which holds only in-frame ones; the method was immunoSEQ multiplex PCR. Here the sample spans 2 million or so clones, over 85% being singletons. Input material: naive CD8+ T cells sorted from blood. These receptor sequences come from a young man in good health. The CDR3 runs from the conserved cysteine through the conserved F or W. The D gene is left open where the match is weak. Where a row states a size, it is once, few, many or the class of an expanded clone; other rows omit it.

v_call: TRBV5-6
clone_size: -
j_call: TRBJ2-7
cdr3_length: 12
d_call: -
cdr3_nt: TGTGCCAGCAGCTTCTGGGCCTACGAGCAGTACTTC
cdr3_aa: CASSFWAYEQYF

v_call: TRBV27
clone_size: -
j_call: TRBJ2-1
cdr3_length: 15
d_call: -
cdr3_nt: TGTGCCAGCAGCCCTATGGACCCCTCCTACAATGAGCAGTTCTTC
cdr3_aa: CASSPMDPSYNEQFF

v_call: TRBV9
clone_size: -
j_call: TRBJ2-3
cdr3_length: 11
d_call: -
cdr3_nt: TGTGCCCCGACTTGGGGGAATACGCAGTATTTT
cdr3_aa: CAPTWGNTQYF

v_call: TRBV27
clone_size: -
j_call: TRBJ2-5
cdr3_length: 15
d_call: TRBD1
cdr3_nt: TGTGCCACACAAACGGGACAGGGAATATCAGAGACCCAGTACTTC
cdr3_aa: CATQTGQGISETQYF

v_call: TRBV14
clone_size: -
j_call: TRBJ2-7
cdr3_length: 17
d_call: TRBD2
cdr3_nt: TGTGCCAGCAGCCAGTCCAGGCCTTTTAGCGGGAGCTACGAGCAGTACTTC
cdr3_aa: CASSQSRPFSGSYEQYF

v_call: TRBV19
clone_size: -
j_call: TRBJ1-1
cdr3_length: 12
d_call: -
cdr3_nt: TGTGCCAGTAGTTTTATAGGAGCTGAAGCTTTCTTT
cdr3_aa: CASSFIGAEAFF

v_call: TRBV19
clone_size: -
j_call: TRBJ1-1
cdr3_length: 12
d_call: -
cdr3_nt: TGTGCCAGCCGACAAGGAGAGACTGAAGCTTTCTTT
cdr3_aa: CASRQGETEAFF

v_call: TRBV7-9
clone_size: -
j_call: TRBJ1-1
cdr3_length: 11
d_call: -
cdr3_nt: TGTGCCAGCAGTTTATCGACTGAAGCTTTCTTT
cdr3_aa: CASSLSTEAFF

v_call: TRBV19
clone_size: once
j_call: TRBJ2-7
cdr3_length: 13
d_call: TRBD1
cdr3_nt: TGTGCCAGTAGCGGGGGACAGGGCTACGAGCAGTACTTC
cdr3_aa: CASSGGQGYEQYF

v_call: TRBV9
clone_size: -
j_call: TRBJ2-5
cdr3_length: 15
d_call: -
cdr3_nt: TGTGCCAGCAGCGTAGATGGACACTTCCAAGAGACCCAGTACTTC
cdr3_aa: CASSVDGHFQETQYF

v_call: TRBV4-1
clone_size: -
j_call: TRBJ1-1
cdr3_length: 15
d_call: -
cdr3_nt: TGCGCCAGCAGCCAAGTTCAGGCAGCATACACTGAAGCTTTCTTT
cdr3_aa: CASSQVQAAYTEAFF

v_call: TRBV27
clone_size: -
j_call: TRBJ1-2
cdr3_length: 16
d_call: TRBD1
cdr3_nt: TGTGCCAGCAGTCCCACCCCGACAGGGCCGATCTATGGCTACACCTTC
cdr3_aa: CASSPTPTGPIYGYTF

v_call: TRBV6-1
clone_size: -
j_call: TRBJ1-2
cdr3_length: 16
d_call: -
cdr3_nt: TGTGCCAGCAGTGAAGCAACAGAGGGTTTTCACTATGGCTACACCTTC
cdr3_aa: CASSEATEGFHYGYTF

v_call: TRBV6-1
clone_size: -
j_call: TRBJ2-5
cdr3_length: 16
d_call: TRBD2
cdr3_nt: TGTGCCAGCAGTGAATTGGCGGGGGGGCTCCCAGAGACCCAGTACTTC
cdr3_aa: CASSELAGGLPETQYF

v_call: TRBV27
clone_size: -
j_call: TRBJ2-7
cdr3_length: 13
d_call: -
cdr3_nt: TGTGCCAGCAGTTTAGAGTATCCCTACGAGCAGTACTTC
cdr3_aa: CASSLEYPYEQYF

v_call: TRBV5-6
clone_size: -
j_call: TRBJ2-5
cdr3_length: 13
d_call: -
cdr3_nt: TGTGCCAGCAGTTTGAGGGGAACGGACTCAGAGTACTTC
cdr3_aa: CASSLRGTDSEYF

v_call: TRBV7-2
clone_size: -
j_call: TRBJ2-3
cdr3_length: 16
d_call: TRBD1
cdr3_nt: TGTGCCAGCGGCAAAATTACAGGGGACAGCACAGATACGCAGTATTTT
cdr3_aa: CASGKITGDSTDTQYF

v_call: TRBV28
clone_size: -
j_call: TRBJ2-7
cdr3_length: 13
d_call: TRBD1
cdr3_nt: TGTGCCAGCAGTTCGACAGGGCTCTACGAGCAGTACTTC
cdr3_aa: CASSSTGLYEQYF

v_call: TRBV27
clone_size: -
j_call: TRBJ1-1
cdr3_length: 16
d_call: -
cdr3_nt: TGTGCCAGCAGTTTACGGGCAGGGTCTGTGAACACTGAAGCTTTCTTT
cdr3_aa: CASSLRAGSVNTEAFF

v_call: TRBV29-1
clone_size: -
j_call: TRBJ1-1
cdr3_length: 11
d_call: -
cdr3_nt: TGCAGCGCCGGGGGTTACACTGAAGCTTTCTTT
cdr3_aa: CSAGGYTEAFF

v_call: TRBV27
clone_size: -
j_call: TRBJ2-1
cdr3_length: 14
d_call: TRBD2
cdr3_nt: TGTGCCAGCACACTAGCGGGAGGTATCGATGAGCAGTTCTTC
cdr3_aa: CASTLAGGIDEQFF

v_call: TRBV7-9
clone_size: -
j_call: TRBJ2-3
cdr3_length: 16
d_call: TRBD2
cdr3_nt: TGTGCCAGCAGCCCTTTAAGGCTAGCGGGAATAGATACGCAGTATTTT
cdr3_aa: CASSPLRLAGIDTQYF

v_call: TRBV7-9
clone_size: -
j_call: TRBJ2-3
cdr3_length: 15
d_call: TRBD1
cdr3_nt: TGTGCCAGCAGCCCGAGGACAGGCGTCACAGATACGCAGTATTTT
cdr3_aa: CASSPRTGVTDTQYF

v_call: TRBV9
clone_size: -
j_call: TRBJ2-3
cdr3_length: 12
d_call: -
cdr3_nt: TGTGCCAGCAGCGAAGAAGGAGATACGCAGTATTTT
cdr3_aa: CASSEEGDTQYF

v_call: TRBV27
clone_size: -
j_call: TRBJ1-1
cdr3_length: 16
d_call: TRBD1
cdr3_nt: TGTGCCAGCAGTTTGTCCCCTGGGGCAGGGGGCACTGAAGCTTTCTTT
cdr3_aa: CASSLSPGAGGTEAFF

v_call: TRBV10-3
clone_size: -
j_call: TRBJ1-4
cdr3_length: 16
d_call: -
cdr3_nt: TGTGCCACTTGGGACGCCGGATTAGGGGGTAGAGAAAAACTGTTTTTT
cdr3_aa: CATWDAGLGGREKLFF

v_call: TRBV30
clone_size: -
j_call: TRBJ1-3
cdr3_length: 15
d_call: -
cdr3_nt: TGTGCCTGGAGTTGGGGGGGGAGCTCTGGAAACACCATATATTTT
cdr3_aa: CAWSWGGSSGNTIYF

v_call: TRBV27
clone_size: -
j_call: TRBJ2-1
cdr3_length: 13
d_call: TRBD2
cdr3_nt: TGTGCCAGCAGTTTATTAGCGGGCGGTGAGCAGTTCTTC
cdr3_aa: CASSLLAGGEQFF

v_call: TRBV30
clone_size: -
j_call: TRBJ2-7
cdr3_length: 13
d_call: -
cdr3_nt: TGTGCCTGGAGTTGGGACCGTACCTACGAGCAGTACTTC
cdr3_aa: CAWSWDRTYEQYF

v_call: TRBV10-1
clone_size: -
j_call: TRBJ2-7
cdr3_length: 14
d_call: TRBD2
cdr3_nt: TGCGCCAGCAGTGAAGGGGAGGGTAATTACGAGCAGTACTTC
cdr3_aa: CASSEGEGNYEQYF

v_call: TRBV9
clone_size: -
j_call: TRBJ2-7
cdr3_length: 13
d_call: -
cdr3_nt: TGTGCCAGCAGCGGGGTCGGCGGGCCGGCGCAGTACTTC
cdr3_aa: CASSGVGGPAQYF

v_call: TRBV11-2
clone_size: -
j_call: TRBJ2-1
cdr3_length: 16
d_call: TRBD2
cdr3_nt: TGTGCCAGCAGCTTAGGACTAGCGGGAGGGCTGGGAGAGCAGTTCTTC
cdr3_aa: CASSLGLAGGLGEQFF

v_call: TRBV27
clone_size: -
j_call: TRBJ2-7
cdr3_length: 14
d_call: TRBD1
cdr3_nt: TGTGCCAGCAGTATCCAGGGGGCTGCCTACGAGCAGTACTTC
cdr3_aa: CASSIQGAAYEQYF

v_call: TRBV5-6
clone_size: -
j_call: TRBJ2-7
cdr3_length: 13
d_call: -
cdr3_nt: TGTGCCAGCAGCTTGGGGTCGGTCTACGAGCAGTACTTC
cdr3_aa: CASSLGSVYEQYF

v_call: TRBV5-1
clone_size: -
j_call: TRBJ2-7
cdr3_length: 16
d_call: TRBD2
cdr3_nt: TGCGCCAGCCGACCACTAGCGGGGGGGCCCCCTCGAGAGCAGTACTTC
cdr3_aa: CASRPLAGGPPREQYF

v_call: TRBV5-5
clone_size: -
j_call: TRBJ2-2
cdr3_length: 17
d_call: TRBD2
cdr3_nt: TGTGCCAGCAGCTGGGGACTAGCGGGAGGAGGGACCGGGGAGCTGTTTTTT
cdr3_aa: CASSWGLAGGGTGELFF

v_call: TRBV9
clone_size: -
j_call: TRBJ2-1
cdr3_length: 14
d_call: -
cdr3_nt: TGTGCCAGCAGCGTAGAGACCGAGATCGATGAGCAGTTCTTC
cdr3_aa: CASSVETEIDEQFF

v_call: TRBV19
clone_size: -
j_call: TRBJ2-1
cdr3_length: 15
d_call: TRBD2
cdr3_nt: TGTGCCAGTAGTATAAGCGGGGGGTTATACAATGAGCAGTTCTTC
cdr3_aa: CASSISGGLYNEQFF

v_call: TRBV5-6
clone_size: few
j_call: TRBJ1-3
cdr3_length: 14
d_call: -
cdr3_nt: TGTGCCAGCAGCTTGGGGGACTCTGGAAACACCATATATTTT
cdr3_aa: CASSLGDSGNTIYF

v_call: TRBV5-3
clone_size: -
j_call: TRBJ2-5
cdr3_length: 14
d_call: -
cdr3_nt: TGTGCCAGAAGCCCCCCGCAAGTCCAAGAGACCCAGTACTTC
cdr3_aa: CARSPPQVQETQYF

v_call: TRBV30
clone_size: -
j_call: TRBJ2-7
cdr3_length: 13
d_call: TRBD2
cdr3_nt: TGTGCCTGGAGTTCTCTAGCGGCCTACGAGCAGTACTTC
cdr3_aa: CAWSSLAAYEQYF

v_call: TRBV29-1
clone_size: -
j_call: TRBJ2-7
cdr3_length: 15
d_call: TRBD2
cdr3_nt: TGCAGCGTAGAACTAGCGGGGCAGAGCTCCTACGAGCAGTACTTC
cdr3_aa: CSVELAGQSSYEQYF

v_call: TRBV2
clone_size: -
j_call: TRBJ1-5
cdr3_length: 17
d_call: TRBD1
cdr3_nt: TGTGCCAGCAGCCCCCGACAGGGTTTCTATAGCAATCAGCCCCAGCATTTT
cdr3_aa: CASSPRQGFYSNQPQHF